These T cell receptor beta chains were read from a single sample in a study of CD8+ T cells in alopecia areata. Libraries were prepared by immunoSEQ multiplex PCR; TCRdb keeps only in-frame clonotypes and omits some of them. The data show some 130,000 clones, about 56% seen once. The input for sequencing was CD8+ T cells sorted from blood, taken at week 4, from a patient treated with tofacitinib. Source of these receptors: a human donor with alopecia areata. CDR3s include the opening cysteine and the closing phenylalanine or tryptophan. The order of the fields is clone size, J gene, D gene, V gene, CDR3 protein, CDR3 DNA. The D gene is left open where the match is weak. Size values are once, few and many counts, or a class for expanded clones, and some rows have none.

size: NA; J: TRBJ2-7; D: NA; V: TRBV30; CDR3: CAWGYGIDVYEQYF; DNA: TGTGCCTGGGGTTACGGGATTGACGTGTACGAGCAGTACTTC
size: few; J: TRBJ2-2; D: NA; V: TRBV29-1; CDR3: CSVEDLDQNTGELFF; DNA: TGCAGCGTTGAAGATCTAGACCAAAACACCGGGGAGCTGTTTTTT
size: NA; J: TRBJ2-5; D: TRBD1; V: TRBV5-1; CDR3: CASSFRDRVTETQYF; DNA: TGCGCCAGCAGCTTCCGGGACAGGGTCACAGAGACCCAGTACTTC
size: few; J: TRBJ2-7; D: TRBD1; V: TRBV13; CDR3: CASSLTGFEQYF; DNA: TGTGCCAGCAGCTTGACAGGGTTCGAGCAGTACTTC
size: NA; J: TRBJ2-1; D: TRBD1; V: TRBV5-6; CDR3: CASSLAGRGTYNEQFF; DNA: TGTGCCAGCAGCTTGGCGGGCAGGGGGACCTACAATGAGCAGTTCTTC
size: NA; J: TRBJ2-3; D: NA; V: TRBV7-9; CDR3: CASSNREGEETDTQYF; DNA: TGTGCCAGCAGCAACCGGGAAGGAGAGGAAACAGATACGCAGTATTTT
size: few; J: TRBJ1-1; D: NA; V: TRBV6-5; CDR3: CASSYSNTEAFF; DNA: TGTGCCAGCAGTTACTCGAACACTGAAGCTTTCTTT
size: NA; J: TRBJ1-1; D: NA; V: TRBV30; CDR3: CAWGRNTEAFF; DNA: TGTGCCTGGGGCCGGAACACTGAAGCTTTCTTT
size: NA; J: TRBJ2-3; D: NA; V: TRBV29-1; CDR3: CSVEGPDREVPFGGEDTQYF; DNA: TGCAGCGTTGAAGGACCTGACAGGGAGGTCCCATTTGGGGGGGAAGATACGCAGTATTTT
size: NA; J: TRBJ2-7; D: TRBD1; V: TRBV2; CDR3: CASSDRDRRPYEQYF; DNA: TGTGCCAGCAGTGACCGGGACAGGAGACCCTACGAGCAGTACTTC
size: few; J: TRBJ2-7; D: NA; V: TRBV2; CDR3: CASSDTNSYEQYF; DNA: TGTGCCAGCAGTGACACCAACTCCTACGAGCAGTACTTC
size: NA; J: TRBJ2-7; D: NA; V: TRBV6-1; CDR3: CASSDSIIYEQYF; DNA: TGTGCCAGCAGTGACAGCATAATCTACGAGCAGTACTTC
size: NA; J: TRBJ2-7; D: NA; V: TRBV7-3; CDR3: CASIVGQATGFEQYF; DNA: TGTGCCAGCATCGTGGGGCAGGCGACGGGCTTCGAGCAGTACTTC
size: NA; J: TRBJ1-6; D: TRBD1; V: TRBV27; CDR3: CASTLGQGNNSPLHF; DNA: TGTGCCAGCACCCTCGGACAGGGGAATAATTCACCCCTCCACTTT
size: NA; J: TRBJ1-1; D: TRBD1; V: TRBV4-3; CDR3: CASSHWQGAFLNTEAFF; DNA: TGCGCCAGCAGCCATTGGCAGGGGGCCTTCTTGAACACTGAAGCTTTCTTT
size: NA; J: TRBJ2-7; D: NA; V: TRBV7-9; CDR3: CASSSFGTPYEQYF; DNA: TGTGCCAGCAGCTCATTCGGGACACCGTACGAGCAGTACTTC
size: NA; J: TRBJ1-6; D: TRBD1; V: TRBV5-6; CDR3: CASSYPQGLGYNSPLHF; DNA: TGTGCCAGCAGTTATCCACAGGGGTTGGGGTATAATTCACCCCTCCACTTT
size: few; J: TRBJ2-7; D: NA; V: TRBV5-8; CDR3: CASTPGNYEQYF; DNA: TGTGCCAGCACCCCCGGGAACTACGAGCAGTACTTC
size: NA; J: TRBJ2-1; D: TRBD2; V: TRBV9; CDR3: CASSVSGTSGDEQFF; DNA: TGTGCCAGCAGCGTGAGCGGGACTAGCGGGGATGAGCAGTTCTTC
size: NA; J: TRBJ1-2; D: NA; V: TRBV29-1; CDR3: CSVEPPPYGYTF; DNA: TGCAGCGTTGAACCCCCCCCCTATGGCTACACCTTC
size: NA; J: TRBJ2-1; D: NA; V: TRBV13; CDR3: CASSSSGNEQFF; DNA: TGTGCCAGCAGCTCCAGCGGCAATGAGCAGTTCTTC
size: NA; J: TRBJ2-1; D: TRBD1; V: TRBV5-6; CDR3: CATEGDRGPDEQFF; DNA: TGTGCCACCGAAGGGGACAGGGGGCCGGATGAGCAGTTCTTC